The rows below give T cell receptor beta chains drawn from one sample of a study of blood T cell repertoires in COVID-19. The assay was immunoSEQ multiplex PCR, and TCRdb's table has in-frame clones only and misses some. The sample includes 360,000 or so clones, about 92% of them seen just once. Sequenced: peripheral blood. These receptors were collected from a woman aged 55-70 years with COVID-19, enrolled during active disease. Both conserved end residues are part of each CDR3. D genes are given only for firm matches. Size is omitted from some rows. Given values are once, few, many or a class for expanded clones.

>.|.|TRBV4-2|TRBJ1-1
CASSQGRGEAEAFF
TGTGCCAGCAGCCAAGGTCGGGGGGAAGCTGAAGCTTTCTTT
>.|.|TRBV19|TRBJ2-1
CASSPLPGTQDGNEQFF
TGTGCCAGTAGTCCCCTGCCCGGGACTCAGGATGGCAATGAGCAGTTCTTC
>.|.|TRBV12-3/TRBV12-4|TRBJ2-7
CASSFGGYEQYF
TGTGCCAGCAGTTTCGGGGGCTACGAGCAGTACTTC
>.|.|TRBV3-1/TRBV3-2|TRBJ2-2
CASSLVGAAGNTGELFF
TGTGCCAGCAGCCTAGTCGGCGCCGCGGGGAACACCGGGGAGCTGTTTTTT
>.|.|TRBV5-4|TRBJ1-1
CASRVGQAPEAFF
TGTGCCAGCAGGGTAGGTCAGGCTCCGGAAGCTTTCTTT
>.|.|TRBV27|TRBJ2-2
CASSSKLGRSGIANTGELFF
TGTGCCAGCAGTTCTAAGTTGGGGAGGTCCGGGATCGCGAACACCGGGGAGCTGTTTTTT
>.|.|TRBV28|TRBJ1-3
CASSGGAAQGNTIYF
TGTGCCAGCAGCGGAGGGGCCGCTCAAGGAAACACCATATATTTT
>few|.|TRBV3-1/TRBV3-2|TRBJ1-1
CASSQAAGYTEAFF
TGTGCCAGCAGCCAAGCTGCAGGGTACACTGAAGCTTTCTTT
>.|.|TRBV28|TRBJ2-1
CASSPSRLVYNEQFF
TGTGCCAGCAGTCCCAGCCGACTCGTGTACAATGAGCAGTTCTTC
>.|.|TRBV5-5|TRBJ1-1
CASSLGPHGDTEAFF
TGTGCCAGCAGCTTGGGGCCCCACGGGGACACTGAAGCTTTCTTT
>once|.|TRBV19|TRBJ1-1
CASSTGVDTEAFF
TGTGCCAGTAGTACCGGGGTAGACACTGAAGCTTTCTTT
>.|.|TRBV10-3|TRBJ1-6
CAIRSSSYNSPLHF
TGTGCCATCAGGAGTAGCTCCTATAATTCACCCCTCCACTTT
>.|.|TRBV4-1|TRBJ1-6
CASSQGQLSSYNSPLHF
TGCGCCAGCAGCCAAGGCCAACTGAGCTCCTATAATTCACCCCTCCACTTT